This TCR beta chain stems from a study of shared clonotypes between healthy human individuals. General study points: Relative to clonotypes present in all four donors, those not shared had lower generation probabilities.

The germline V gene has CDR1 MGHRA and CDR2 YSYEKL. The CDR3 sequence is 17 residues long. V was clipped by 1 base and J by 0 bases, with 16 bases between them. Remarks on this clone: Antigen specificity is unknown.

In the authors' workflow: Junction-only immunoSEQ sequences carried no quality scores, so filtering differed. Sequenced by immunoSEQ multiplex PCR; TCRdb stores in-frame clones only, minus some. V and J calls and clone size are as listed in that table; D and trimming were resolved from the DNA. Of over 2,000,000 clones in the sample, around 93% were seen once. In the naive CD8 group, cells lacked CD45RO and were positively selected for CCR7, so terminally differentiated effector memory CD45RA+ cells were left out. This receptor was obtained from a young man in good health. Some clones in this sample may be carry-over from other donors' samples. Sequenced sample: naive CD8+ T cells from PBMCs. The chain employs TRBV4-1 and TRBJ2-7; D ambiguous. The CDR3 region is CASSQATAAPFSYEQYF. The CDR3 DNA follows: TGCGCCAGCAGCCAAGCTACGGCAGCTCCGTTCTCCTACGAGCAGTACTTC.